Presented here are 11 T cell receptor beta chains from one specimen sequenced in a study of blood T cell repertoires in COVID-19. The table came from immunoSEQ multiplex PCR; TCRdb's copy has only in-frame clones and leaves some out. Among under 350,000 clones listed, about nine tenths were seen once. The sequencing input was PBMCs or T cells enriched from blood (not recorded which). The receptors come from a man aged 25 to 45 who had recovered from COVID-19.

V and J are TRBV7-6 and TRBJ2-7; maybe TRBD2 (6 bases). CDR3 length: 15 amino acids. The V gene's germline CDR1 is SGHVS and CDR2 FNYEAQ. V shed 1 base and J shed 4 bases, with 14 bases lying between them. The CDR3 sequence is CASSLVSGGRYEQYF. CDR3 sequence (DNA): TGTGCCAGCAGCTTAGTTTCCGGGGGTCGGTACGAGCAGTACTTC.

The rearrangement links TRBV10-3 to TRBJ1-5; no definite D call. Looked up from germline, CDR1 is ENHRY and CDR2 is SYGVKD. The V end was cut by 0 bases, the J end by 1 base, with 13 bases between. The CDR3 runs to 17 residues. The CDR3 loop reads CAISESTGSESNQPQHF. The CDR3 nucleotides are TGTGCCATCAGTGAGTCCACGGGGAGCGAAAGCAATCAGCCCCAGCATTTT.

This clone was seen a single time. The rearrangement uses TRBV18 and TRBJ1-1; a weak D match, TRBD1 (5 bases). V dropped 0 bases and J dropped 4 bases, with 12 bases sitting between them. The CDR3 runs 15 residues. The germline gives CDR1 KGHSH, CDR2 LQKENI. The CDR3 protein is CASSPPLGQGTEAFF. As DNA, the CDR3 is TGTGCCAGCTCACCACCGCTGGGGCAGGGCACTGAAGCTTTCTTT.

This clone was observed once. This chain links TRBV5-1 with TRBJ1-3; no clear D gene. CDR3 length: 14 residues. The V gene lost 2 bases and the J gene lost 0 bases, with 6 bases spanning the gap. Germline CDR1 reads SGHRS; CDR2 reads YFSETQ. CDR3 amino acids: CASSFGPSGNTIYF. CDR3 sequence (DNA): TGCGCCAGCAGCTTTGGGCCCTCTGGAAACACCATATATTTT.

J is TRBJ2-7 and V is TRBV28, with D possibly being TRBD2 (7 bases). Trimming took 3 bases from V and 5 from J, leaving 14 bases between them. The germline V gene has CDR1 MDHEN and CDR2 SYDVKM. This CDR3 region has 14 residues. The CDR3 DNA reads as TGTGCCAGCAGTTTCCGGCGGGGGCCAAACGAGCAGTACTTC. It is translated as CASSFRRGPNEQYF.

This chain uses TRBV4-1 with TRBJ2-7, with 7 bases that match TRBD1. The V segment lost 0 bases and the J segment 4 bases; nucleotides outside the gene matches: 6. Germline V CDR1 and CDR2: MGHRA, YSYEKL. This CDR3 spans 15 amino acids. CDR3: CASSQDIAGGYEQYF. In DNA form, the CDR3 reads TGCGCCAGCAGCCAAGATATCGCAGGGGGATACGAGCAGTACTTC.

The rearrangement joins TRBV7-2 to TRBJ1-2; TRBD1 might be the D (6 bases). This CDR3 has 14 residues. CDR1 SGHTA and CDR2 FQGNSA come from the germline V gene. Between the trimmed V and J ends, which lost 5 bases and 2 bases, there was a span of 12 bases. CDR3 in DNA: TGTGCCAGCAGCCCATGGACAGAGAACTATGGCTACACCTTC. Residues: CASSPWTENYGYTF.

This clone was observed a few times. The rearrangement joins TRBV4-2 to TRBJ1-5, with TRBD1 matching over 10 bases. Germline-derived CDR1 and CDR2 are LGHNA and YNFKEQ. CDR3 length: 14 amino acids. Unmatched junction bases numbered 4, after V lost 5 bases and J lost 6 bases. The CDR3 nucleotides are TGTGCCAGCAGCTTGGGACAGGGGTCTCAGCCCCAGCATTTT. Its translation: CASSLGQGSQPQHF.

The gene calls are TRBV28 and TRBJ1-3; 8 bases match TRBD1. CDR3 size: 13 residues. The junction had 7 bases not matched to a gene; V was cut back by 8 bases and J by 7 bases. The germline V gene has CDR1 MDHEN and CDR2 SYDVKM. The CDR3 DNA follows: TGTGCCAGCGAGACAGGGGCGGTCAACACCATATATTTT. This sequence encodes CASETGAVNTIYF.

This clone has just a few counts. V is TRBV7-9 and J is TRBJ1-5, with 7 bases matching TRBD1. The CDR3 is made up of 16 amino acids. The trim removed 6 bases at V and 2 bases at J, leaving 10 bases unmatched. Looked up from germline, CDR1 is SEHNR and CDR2 is FQNEAQ (reference sequence). CDR3 DNA sequence: TGTGCCAGCAGTTATACAGGGGTAAGAGGCAATCAGCCCCAGCATTTT. It encodes CASSYTGVRGNQPQHF.

The CDR3 nucleotides read TGTGCCTGGAGTGTAGCGCGGTTAAACACCGGGGAGCTGTTTTTT. Protein product: CAWSVARLNTGELFF. The J gene is TRBJ2-2, the V gene TRBV30; D is ambiguous. Trimming took 0 bases from V and 2 from J, leaving 10 bases between them. CDR3 size: 15 residues. Per the germline V gene, CDR1 is GTSNPN and CDR2 is SVGIG (reference sequence). Drawing the rest from reference TRBV30 and TRBJ2-2, the complete variable domain is SQTIHQWPATLVQPVGSPLSLECTVEGTSNPNLYWYRQAAGRGLQLLFYSVGIGQISSEVPQNLSASRPQDRQFILSSKKLLLSDSGFYLCAWSVARLNTGELFFGEGSRLTVL.